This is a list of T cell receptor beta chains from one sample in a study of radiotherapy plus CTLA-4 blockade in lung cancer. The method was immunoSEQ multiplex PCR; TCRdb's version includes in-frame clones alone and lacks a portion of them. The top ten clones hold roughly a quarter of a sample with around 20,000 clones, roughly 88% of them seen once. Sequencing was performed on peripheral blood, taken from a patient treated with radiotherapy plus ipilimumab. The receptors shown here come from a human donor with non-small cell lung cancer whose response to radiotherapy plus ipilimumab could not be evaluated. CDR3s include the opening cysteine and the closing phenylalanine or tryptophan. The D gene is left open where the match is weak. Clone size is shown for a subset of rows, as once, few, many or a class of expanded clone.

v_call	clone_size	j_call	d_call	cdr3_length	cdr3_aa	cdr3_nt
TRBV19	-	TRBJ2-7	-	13	CASSIATNYEQYF	TGTGCCAGTAGTATAGCGACTAACTACGAGCAGTACTTC
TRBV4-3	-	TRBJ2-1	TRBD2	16	CASSQDLAGGGNEQFF	TGCGCCAGCAGCCAAGACCTAGCGGGGGGCGGGAATGAGCAGTTCTTC
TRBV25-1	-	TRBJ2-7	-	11	CASSLAYEQYF	TGTGCCAGCAGTCTAGCCTACGAGCAGTACTTC
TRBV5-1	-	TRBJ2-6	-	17	CASSFRLARSGANVLTF	TGCGCCAGCAGCTTCCGCTTAGCCCGCTCTGGGGCCAACGTCCTGACTTTC
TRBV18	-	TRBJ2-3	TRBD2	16	CASSPTGTSRPDTQYF	TGTGCCAGCTCACCAACTGGGACTAGCCGCCCAGATACGCAGTATTTT
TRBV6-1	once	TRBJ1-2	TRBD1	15	CASRANRGANYGYTF	TGTGCCAGCAGGGCAAACAGGGGAGCAAACTATGGCTACACCTTC
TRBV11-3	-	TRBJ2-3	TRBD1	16	CASSPGTGSRTDTQYF	TGTGCCAGCAGCCCCGGGACAGGGTCGAGGACAGATACGCAGTATTTT
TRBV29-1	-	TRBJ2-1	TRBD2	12	CSVGLADNEQFF	TGCAGCGTTGGACTAGCCGACAATGAGCAGTTCTTC
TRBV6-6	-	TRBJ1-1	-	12	CASSRGAAEAFF	TGTGCCAGCAGCCGAGGCGCGGCTGAAGCTTTCTTT
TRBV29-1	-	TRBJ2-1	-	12	CSVEALHNEQFF	TGCAGCGTTGAGGCCCTCCACAATGAGCAGTTCTTC
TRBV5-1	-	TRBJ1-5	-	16	CASSLGVTTGGQPQHF	TGCGCCAGCAGCTTGGGAGTGACGACCGGGGGTCAGCCCCAGCATTTT
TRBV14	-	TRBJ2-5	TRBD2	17	CASSQKVTSGGKETQYF	TGTGCCAGCAGCCAAAAGGTGACTAGCGGGGGCAAAGAGACCCAGTACTTC
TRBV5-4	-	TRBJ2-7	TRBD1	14	CASSPEPTGNEQYF	TGTGCCAGCAGCCCAGAGCCGACAGGGAACGAGCAGTACTTC
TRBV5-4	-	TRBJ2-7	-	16	CASSPGGAGIRYEQYF	TGTGCCAGCAGCCCTGGAGGGGCGGGAATCCGCTACGAGCAGTACTTC
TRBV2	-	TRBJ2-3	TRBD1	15	CASSVDRGPTDTQYF	TGTGCCAGCAGTGTGGACAGGGGCCCCACAGATACGCAGTATTTT
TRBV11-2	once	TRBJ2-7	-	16	CASSPPRGREAYEQYF	TGTGCCAGCAGCCCCCCCCGTGGCAGGGAGGCCTACGAGCAGTACTTC
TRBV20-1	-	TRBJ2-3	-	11	CSASHSDTQYF	TGCAGTGCTAGTCATTCAGATACGCAGTATTTT
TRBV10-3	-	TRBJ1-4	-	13	CAISERQAEKLFF	TGTGCCATCAGTGAGAGACAGGCGGAAAAACTGTTTTTT
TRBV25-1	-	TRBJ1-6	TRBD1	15	CASSDRGGPNSPLHF	TGTGCCAGCTCAGACAGGGGGGGACCGAATTCACCCCTCCACTTT
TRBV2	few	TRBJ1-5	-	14	CASTPEGGNQPQHF	TGTGCCAGCACCCCCGAGGGGGGCAATCAGCCCCAGCATTTT
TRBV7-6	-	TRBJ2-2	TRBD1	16	CASSIGTGVGTGELFF	TGTGCCAGCAGCATTGGGACAGGGGTAGGAACCGGGGAGCTGTTTTTT
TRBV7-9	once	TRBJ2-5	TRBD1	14	CASSLGGQEETQYF	TGTGCCAGCAGCTTAGGGGGACAGGAAGAGACCCAGTACTTC
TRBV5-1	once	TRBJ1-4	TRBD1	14	CASSAGQGHEKLFF	TGCGCCAGCAGTGCGGGACAGGGTCATGAAAAACTGTTTTTT
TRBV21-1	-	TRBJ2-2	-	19	CASSIPRGAGGLNTGELFF	TGTGCCAGCAGCATACCAAGGGGGGCGGGAGGCCTAAACACCGGGGAGCTGTTTTTT
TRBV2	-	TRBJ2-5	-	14	CASTGGQAPGAQYF	TGTGCCAGCACAGGGGGGCAGGCCCCGGGGGCCCAGTACTTC
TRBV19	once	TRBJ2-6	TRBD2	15	CASSRGGTGANVLTF	TGTGCCAGTAGTAGGGGGGGGACTGGGGCCAACGTCCTGACTTTC
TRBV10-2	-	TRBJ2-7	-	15	CASKLDYSSTYEQYF	TGCGCCAGCAAATTGGACTACTCTTCGACCTACGAGCAGTACTTC
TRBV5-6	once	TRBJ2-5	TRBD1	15	CASSWTGTGLETQYF	TGTGCCAGCAGCTGGACCGGGACAGGGTTAGAGACCCAGTACTTC
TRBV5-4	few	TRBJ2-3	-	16	CASSLGAGGFEDTQYF	TGTGCCAGCAGCTTGGGGGCAGGCGGGTTTGAAGATACGCAGTATTTT
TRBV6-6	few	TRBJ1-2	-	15	CASSYSSGANYGYTF	TGTGCCAGCAGTTACTCGTCAGGGGCTAACTATGGCTACACCTTC
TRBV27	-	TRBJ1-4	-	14	CASSFMQGTEKLFF	TGTGCCAGCAGTTTCATGCAGGGGACGGAAAAACTGTTTTTT
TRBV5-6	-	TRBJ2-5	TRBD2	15	CASSSAGRVRETQYF	TGTGCCAGCAGCTCAGCGGGAAGGGTGAGAGAGACCCAGTACTTC
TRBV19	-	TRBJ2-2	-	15	CASQGGGTQTGELFF	TGTGCCAGCCAAGGGGGGGGGACACAGACCGGGGAGCTGTTTTTT
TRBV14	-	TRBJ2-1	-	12	CASSQGRGQKFF	TGTGCCAGCAGCCAAGGAAGGGGCCAGAAGTTCTTC
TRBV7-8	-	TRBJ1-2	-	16	CASSLGVGGASYGYTF	TGTGCCAGCAGCTTAGGGGTGGGAGGGGCTTCCTATGGCTACACCTTC
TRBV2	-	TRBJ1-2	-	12	CASIRTRGGYTF	TGTGCCAGCATACGGACTAGAGGCGGCTACACCTTC
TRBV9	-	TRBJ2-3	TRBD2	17	CASSFESSGGSTDTQYF	TGTGCCAGCAGCTTTGAGAGTAGCGGGGGGTCCACAGATACGCAGTATTTT
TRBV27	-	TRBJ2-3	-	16	CASSFRAGASTDTQYF	TGTGCCAGCAGTTTCAGGGCTGGCGCGAGCACAGATACGCAGTATTTT
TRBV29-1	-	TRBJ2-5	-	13	CSGSGWAVQTQYF	TGCAGCGGAAGCGGGTGGGCCGTTCAGACCCAGTACTTC
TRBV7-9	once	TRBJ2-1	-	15	CASSFGGASNNEQFF	TGTGCCAGCAGCTTTGGGGGGGCGTCCAACAATGAGCAGTTCTTC
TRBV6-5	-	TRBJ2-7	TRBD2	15	CASSYSGGGIYEQYF	TGTGCCAGCAGTTACTCGGGGGGAGGGATCTACGAGCAGTACTTC
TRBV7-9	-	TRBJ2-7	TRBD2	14	CASSASGGIYEQYF	TGTGCCAGCAGCGCCAGCGGGGGGATCTACGAGCAGTACTTC
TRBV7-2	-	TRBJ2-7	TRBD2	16	CASSLDSIAGVYEQYF	TGTGCCAGCAGCTTAGATTCTATAGCGGGAGTCTACGAGCAGTACTTC
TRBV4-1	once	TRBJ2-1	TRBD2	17	CASSQVGLAGGYNEQFF	TGCGCCAGCAGCCAAGTGGGACTAGCGGGAGGTTACAATGAGCAGTTCTTC
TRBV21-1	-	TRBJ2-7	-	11	CASSINYEQYF	TGTGCCAGCAGCATAAACTACGAGCAGTACTTC
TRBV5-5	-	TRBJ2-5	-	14	CASSSPGVGETQYF	TGTGCCAGCAGCTCACCGGGAGTAGGGGAGACCCAGTACTTC
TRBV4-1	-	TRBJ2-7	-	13	CASSQGPPDEQYF	TGCGCCAGCAGCCAGGGGCCTCCCGACGAGCAGTACTTC
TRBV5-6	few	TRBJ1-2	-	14	CASCLLAGGRGYTF	TGTGCCAGCTGCCTTCTGGCGGGGGGCCGTGGCTACACCTTC
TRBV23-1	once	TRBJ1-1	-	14	CASSLTGRWTEAFF	TGCGCCAGCAGTCTCACAGGGCGTTGGACTGAAGCTTTCTTT
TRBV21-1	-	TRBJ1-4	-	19	CASSKDPGPLAPTNEKLFF	TGTGCCAGCAGCAAAGACCCAGGGCCATTAGCCCCAACTAATGAAAAACTGTTTTTT
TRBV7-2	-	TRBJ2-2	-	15	CASSPAQTNTGELFF	TGTGCCAGCAGCCCAGCGCAGACTAACACCGGGGAGCTGTTTTTT
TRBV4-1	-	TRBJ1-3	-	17	CASSPAAAGIGGNTIYF	TGCGCCAGCAGCCCTGCGGCGGCGGGAATTGGGGGAAACACCATATATTTT
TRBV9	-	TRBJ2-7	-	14	CASSVGPGDYEQYF	TGTGCCAGCAGCGTAGGTCCAGGGGACTACGAGCAGTACTTC
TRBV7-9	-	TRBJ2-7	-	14	CASSGTSSSYEQYF	TGTGCCAGCAGCGGAACTTCTAGCTCCTACGAGCAGTACTTC